The 13 T cell receptor beta chains listed next were all sequenced from one sample in a study of identical twins listed by TCRdb under 2016. Library preparation was by 5' RACE. The listed sequencing device is Illumina HiSeq 2000. The public reads were reanalyzed by TCRdb: fastp trimming at Q25, MiXCR alignment, in-frame beta chains only. Under each unique CDR3 protein, matching rows form one entry showing the most common genes and DNA. The sample has 400,000 to 500,000 distinct CDR3 sequences on record, roughly an eighth of them singletons. The ten most abundant clones make up approximately 1% of the sample. In addition, the sample was reused for a study of yellow fever vaccine responses in identical twins.

Sample: CD4+ T cells sorted from blood. Receptor source: a woman aged 18-29 years in good health.

This clonotype was seen more than once but under ten times. The chain couples TRBV9 to TRBJ2-2; D unresolved. Germline values: CDR1 SGDLS, CDR2 YYNGEE. Between the trimmed V and J ends, which lost 1 base and 3 bases, there was a span of 7 bases. CDR3 length: 14 residues. DNA for the CDR3: TGTGCCAGCAGCGTAACGTGGGACACCGGGGAGCTGTTTTTT. It yields the protein CASSVTWDTGELFF.

This clonotype was seen a few times. V is TRBV6-4 and J is TRBJ2-1, with 7 bases matching TRBD1. CDR1 is MRHNA and CDR2 is SNTAGT in the germline V gene. The CDR3 runs 14 residues. Losses at the gene ends were 0 bases for V and 8 bases for J; bases not matched to a gene: 4. The CDR3 nucleotides are TGTGCCAGCAGTGACTCGGAAGGGGGCGATGAGCAGTTCTTC. Translating gives CASSDSEGGDEQFF.

The chain links TRBV12-3 or TRBV12-4 to TRBJ1-6, with D unclear. V lost 7 bases and J 6 bases, leaving 13 bases between the germline ends. The CDR3 length is 14 residues. CDR3 sequence reads: CASTPRSSNSPLHF. The CDR3 nucleotides read TGTGCCAGCACCCCGAGGTCCAGTAATTCACCCCTCCACTTT.

In the case of this clonotype: This may come from a read error, since a much larger clone is one base off. J is TRBJ2-5 and V is TRBV7-2; no definite D call. The germline V gene has CDR1 SGHTA and CDR2 FQGNSA. CDR3 size: 12 residues. Trimming took 5 bases from V and 1 from J, leaving 5 bases between them. CDR3 amino acids: CASSPVQETQYF. The CDR3 DNA sequence: TGTGCCAGCAGCCCGGTCCAAGAGACCCAGTACTTC.

This clonotype was found a few times. This chain uses TRBV6-2 or TRBV6-3 with TRBJ2-5, with 11 bases lining up with TRBD2. Trimming took 7 bases from V and 2 from J; bases not matched to a gene: 12. The germline gives CDR1 MNHEY, CDR2 SVGEGT. The CDR3 has 17 amino acids. In DNA, the CDR3 is TGTGCCAGCAAAGGACCTCCAGGGACTAGCGGTCAAGAGACCCAGTACTTC. Translated, it gives CASKGPPGTSGQETQYF.

J is TRBJ2-3 and V is TRBV20-1, with TRBD2 identical over 8 bases. Germline assignment: CDR1 DFQATT and CDR2 SNEGSKA (reference sequence). This CDR3 is built from 14 residues. V trimming: 3 bases; J trimming: 2 bases; junction bases outside the gene matches: 4. The CDR3 DNA follows: TGCAGTGCTAGCCGGGGGGGGCCCACAGATACGCAGTATTTT. Translated, it gives CSASRGGPTDTQYF.

This clonotype was observed a handful of times. The rearrangement links TRBV9 to TRBJ2-7, with D tentatively TRBD1 (5 bases). V was clipped by 0 bases and J by 7 bases, with 14 bases between them. This CDR3 is built from 14 residues. The germline CDR1 and CDR2 sequences are SGDLS and YYNGEE. CDR3 in DNA: TGTGCCAGCAGCGTAGCCTTAGGGGTTTATGAGCAGTACTTC. Protein: CASSVALGVYEQYF.

The rearrangement joins TRBV11-2 to TRBJ2-7, with 12 positions matching TRBD1. The junction had 5 bases not matched to a gene; V was cut back by 0 bases and J by 5 bases. This CDR3 spans 16 amino acids. Germline CDR1 and CDR2: SGHAT and FQNNGV. The CDR3 is CASSLDWGDRGHEQYF. The CDR3 nucleotides are TGTGCCAGCAGCTTAGATTGGGGGGACAGGGGGCACGAGCAGTACTTC.

This clonotype was observed a few times. This chain joins TRBV7-8 and TRBJ2-5, with no clear D. V dropped 5 bases and J dropped 5 bases, with 12 bases sitting between them. The germline V gene has CDR1 SGHVS and CDR2 FQNEAQ. The CDR3 runs 13 residues. CDR3 bases: TGTGCCAGCAGCCCCAGATTAGTTGAGACCCAGTACTTC. It codes for CASSPRLVETQYF.

This clonotype was counted only a few times. This sequence joins TRBV6-2 or TRBV6-3 and TRBJ2-7; 7 bases fit TRBD1. Per the germline V gene, CDR1 is MNHEY and CDR2 is SVGEGT. The CDR3 has 16 residues. V was pared by 8 bases and J by 4 bases, with 17 bases of the junction left unmatched. In DNA, the CDR3 is TGTGCCAGCTTGCGCCAGATCAAAGGGACAGCTTACGAGCAGTACTTC. Amino acid sequence: CASLRQIKGTAYEQYF.

This clonotype has just a few counts. This sequence joins TRBV5-1 and TRBJ2-7, with D unresolved. The CDR3 covers 14 residues. The germline V gene encodes CDR1 SGHRS and CDR2 YFSETQ. V was cut by 2 bases and J by 5 bases, with 14 bases left in between. The CDR3 DNA follows: TGCGCCAGCAGCTTCGGACCGCCCCGGGACGAGCAGTACTTC. This sequence encodes CASSFGPPRDEQYF.

Only one count was recorded for this clonotype. The rearrangement joins TRBV7-8 to TRBJ1-5; unclear D gene. V dropped 3 bases and J dropped 9 bases, with 9 bases sitting between them. Germline CDR1 reads SGHVS; CDR2 reads FQNEAQ. CDR3 length equals 12 residues. The CDR3 loop is CASSFKEGPQHF. For the CDR3, the DNA is TGTGCCAGCAGCTTCAAGGAAGGGCCCCAGCATTTT.

Ten or more counts support this clonotype. The V and J genes are TRBV12-3 or TRBV12-4 and TRBJ1-5; D is perhaps TRBD1 (6 bases). The CDR3 is made up of 14 amino acids. V was cut by 5 bases and J by 1 base, with 9 bases left in between. In DNA form, the CDR3 reads TGTGCCAGCAGTCATACAGGGAGCAATCAGCCCCAGCATTTT. Its protein product is CASSHTGSNQPQHF.